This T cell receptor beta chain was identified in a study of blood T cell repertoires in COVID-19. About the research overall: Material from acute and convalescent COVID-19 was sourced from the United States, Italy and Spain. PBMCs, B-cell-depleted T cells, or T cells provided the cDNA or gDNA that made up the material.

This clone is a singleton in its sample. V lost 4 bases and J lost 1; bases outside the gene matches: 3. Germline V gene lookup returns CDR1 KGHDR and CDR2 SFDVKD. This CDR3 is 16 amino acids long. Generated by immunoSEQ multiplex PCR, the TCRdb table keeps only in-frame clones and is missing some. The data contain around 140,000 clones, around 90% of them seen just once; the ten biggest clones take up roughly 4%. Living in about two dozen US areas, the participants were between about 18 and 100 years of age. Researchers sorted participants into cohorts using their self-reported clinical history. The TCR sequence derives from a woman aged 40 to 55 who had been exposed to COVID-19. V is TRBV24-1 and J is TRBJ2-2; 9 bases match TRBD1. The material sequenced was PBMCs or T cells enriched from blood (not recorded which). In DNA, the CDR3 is TGTGCCACCAGTGACTCGGGACAGGGGAACACCGGGGAGCTGTTTTTT. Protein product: CATSDSGQGNTGELFF.